This is a list of T cell receptor beta chains from one sample in a study of high-grade serous ovarian cancer treatment subgroups. Sequencing was performed with immunoSEQ multiplex PCR; in TCRdb, only in-frame clones are kept and a portion is missing. The sample yields about 16,000 clones, around 73% seen once. The sample comprised tumor tissue. The receptors shown here come from a human donor with high-grade serous ovarian cancer. Each CDR3 is given with its conserved first and last residue. The D gene is left open where the match is weak. Clone size appears in some rows only: once, few, many, or a class for an expanded clone.

j_call v_call clone_size d_call cdr3_aa cdr3_nt
TRBJ1-4 TRBV6-5 - TRBD1 CASRNDRDGEKLFF TGTGCCAGCAGAAATGACAGGGACGGTGAAAAACTGTTTTTT
TRBJ1-3 TRBV7-3 - - CASSSEQGSGNTIYF TGTGCCAGCAGCTCCGAACAGGGATCCGGAAACACCATATATTTT
TRBJ1-2 TRBV7-8 - - CASSGQVGYGYTF TGTGCCAGCAGCGGCCAGGTGGGCTATGGCTACACCTTC
TRBJ2-2 TRBV19 - - CASRRQSNTGELFF TGTGCCAGTCGCCGACAGTCGAACACCGGGGAGCTGTTTTTT
TRBJ2-7 TRBV6-4 - - CASLLKGEFSYEQYF TGTGCCAGCCTTCTAAAAGGGGAATTCTCCTACGAGCAGTACTTC
TRBJ1-6 TRBV7-3 - TRBD1 CASSLGTASNSPLHF TGTGCCAGCAGCCTGGGGACAGCTAGTAATTCACCCCTCCACTTT
TRBJ1-5 TRBV7-3 - TRBD1 CASSLDRGRPQHF TGTGCCAGCAGCTTAGACAGGGGGCGGCCCCAGCATTTT
TRBJ2-4 TRBV6-1 - - CASSEEGSGAAKNIQYF TGTGCCAGCAGTGAAGAGGGGTCAGGCGCCGCCAAAAACATTCAGTACTTC
TRBJ2-1 TRBV9 few - CASSASGWEQFF TGTGCCAGCAGCGCATCAGGGTGGGAGCAGTTCTTC
TRBJ1-1 TRBV5-1 few TRBD1 CASSSTGGTEAFF TGCGCCAGCAGCTCGACAGGGGGAACTGAAGCTTTCTTT
TRBJ2-5 TRBV6-4 - - CASSAGADQETQYF TGTGCCAGCAGTGCAGGAGCGGACCAAGAGACCCAGTACTTC
TRBJ1-1 TRBV6-5 - - CASSKTPVTEAFF TGTGCCAGCAGTAAAACGCCAGTCACTGAAGCTTTCTTT
TRBJ2-7 TRBV6-6 - - CAGGWGQLASEQYF TGTGCCGGTGGGTGGGGGCAGTTGGCGTCAGAGCAGTACTTC
TRBJ1-1 TRBV7-9 - - CASSRAGTLNTEAFF TGTGCCAGCAGTCGTGCCGGGACATTGAACACTGAAGCTTTCTTT
TRBJ2-2 TRBV5-1 - TRBD1 CASSLGDRRTNTGELFF TGCGCCAGCAGCTTGGGGGACAGAAGAACGAACACCGGGGAGCTGTTTTTT
TRBJ2-3 TRBV30 once - CAFRRVQDTDTQYF TGTGCCTTTCGAAGGGTGCAGGACACAGATACGCAGTATTTT
TRBJ1-2 TRBV18 few - CASSPRLVNGIGFGYGYTF TGTGCCAGCTCACCCCGACTCGTTAATGGTATTGGCTTCGGCTATGGCTACACCTTC
TRBJ2-2 TRBV5-8 - - CASEGTSTGELFF TGTGCCAGCGAGGGGACGTCCACCGGGGAGCTGTTTTTT
TRBJ1-1 TRBV11-2 - - CASSSQANTEAFF TGTGCCAGCAGCTCCCAAGCAAACACTGAAGCTTTCTTT
TRBJ1-2 TRBV5-6 - - CASSFQRGGYTF TGTGCCAGCAGCTTTCAGAGGGGCGGCTACACCTTC
TRBJ2-7 TRBV10-3 - - CAISESRAGEQYF TGTGCCATCAGTGAGTCGAGGGCAGGAGAGCAGTACTTC
TRBJ1-3 TRBV5-1 - TRBD1 CASSLRARGLGGNTIYF TGCGCCAGCAGTTTGCGGGCAAGGGGGCTTGGTGGAAACACCATATATTTT
TRBJ2-3 TRBV7-3 - - CASSHSGSTDTQYF TGTGCCAGCAGTCACTCCGGTAGCACAGATACGCAGTATTTT
TRBJ2-7 TRBV6-1 - - CASSEGTGRIYEQYF TGTGCCAGCAGTGAAGGTACGGGCAGAATCTACGAGCAGTACTTC
TRBJ2-3 TRBV9 - - CASSVSGWVTDTQYF TGTGCCAGCAGCGTATCGGGATGGGTCACAGATACGCAGTATTTT
TRBJ1-1 TRBV11-2 few - CASSLVGGWTSPF TGTGCCAGCAGCTTAGTAGGGGGTTGGACGAGTCCCTTT
TRBJ1-2 TRBV18 - - CASSPPLTARGGYTF TGTGCCAGCTCACCACCGTTGACAGCCCGCGGGGGCTACACCTTC
TRBJ2-1 TRBV5-1 few TRBD2 CASTSGGGYNEQFF TGCGCCAGCACCTCCGGCGGGGGCTACAATGAGCAGTTCTTC
TRBJ2-5 TRBV2 - TRBD1 CASTRDRGVETQYF TGTGCCAGCACCAGGGACAGGGGGGTAGAGACCCAGTACTTC
TRBJ2-3 TRBV7-3 few TRBD2 CASRLSGGGTDTQYF TGTGCCAGCAGGTTGAGCGGGGGCGGTACAGATACGCAGTATTTT
TRBJ1-4 TRBV9 - TRBD1 CASSVGRAGTGGYNEKLFF TGTGCCAGCAGCGTAGGTCGGGCGGGGACAGGGGGCTACAATGAAAAACTGTTTTTT
TRBJ2-6 TRBV7-2 - - CASSRSSGANVLTF TGTGCCAGCAGTCGTAGCTCTGGGGCCAACGTCCTGACTTTC
TRBJ2-7 TRBV9 - TRBD2 CASSVPGTSGGSSYEQYF TGTGCCAGCAGCGTTCCCGGGACTAGCGGGGGAAGCTCCTACGAGCAGTACTTC
TRBJ2-1 TRBV7-2 - TRBD1 CASSGDRGNNQFF TGTGCCAGCAGCGGCGACAGGGGGAATAACCAGTTCTTC
TRBJ1-3 TRBV30 - - CAWNRNSGNTIYF TGTGCCTGGAACAGGAACTCTGGAAACACCATATATTTT
TRBJ1-2 TRBV9 few - CASSVVQFYGYTF TGTGCCAGCAGCGTAGTACAGTTCTATGGCTACACCTTC
TRBJ2-1 TRBV13 few - CASSIRRGASEQFF TGTGCCAGCAGTATCCGTCGGGGGGCAAGTGAGCAGTTCTTC
TRBJ2-5 TRBV18 - - CASSPRQETQYF TGTGCCAGCTCACCACGTCAAGAGACCCAGTACTTC
TRBJ2-7 TRBV5-1 - TRBD1 CASSTGLRDSTYEQYF TGCGCCAGCAGCACAGGCCTCCGGGACAGCACCTACGAGCAGTACTTC
TRBJ2-7 TRBV2 - - CASSDLGFEYYEQYF TGTGCCAGCAGTGATCTAGGGTTTGAGTACTACGAGCAGTACTTC
TRBJ2-5 TRBV7-8 - - CASSLALGRGETQYF TGTGCCAGCAGCTTAGCGCTAGGAAGGGGGGAGACCCAGTACTTC
TRBJ1-1 TRBV14 once - CASSPQLLNYGTEAFF TGTGCCAGCAGCCCTCAACTACTGAATTATGGCACTGAAGCTTTCTTT
TRBJ2-1 TRBV4-1 - - CASSQVPGEGNEQFF TGCGCCAGCAGCCAAGTTCCGGGAGAAGGCAATGAGCAGTTCTTC
TRBJ1-2 TRBV13 - TRBD1 CASSLPGQVKNGYTF TGTGCCAGCAGCCTTCCAGGACAGGTCAAAAATGGCTACACCTTC
TRBJ2-1 TRBV7-9 - - CASSPEGGGDEQFF TGTGCCAGCAGCCCAGAAGGAGGAGGGGATGAGCAGTTCTTC
TRBJ2-7 TRBV7-2 - TRBD1 CASSPETGEFHEQYF TGTGCCAGCAGCCCCGAGACAGGGGAGTTCCACGAGCAGTACTTC
TRBJ2-7 TRBV28 few - CASSSGGAGGREQYF TGTGCCAGCAGTTCAGGCGGGGCTGGCGGACGAGAGCAGTACTTC
TRBJ1-6 TRBV5-1 - - CASSQSGGYSPLHF TGCGCCAGCAGCCAATCGGGGGGCTATTCACCCCTCCACTTT
TRBJ1-1 TRBV27 - - CASARREGEEAFF TGTGCCAGCGCGCGTCGTGAGGGAGAGGAAGCTTTCTTT
TRBJ1-2 TRBV4-2 - TRBD1 CASSQVLGQRNYGYTF TGTGCCAGCAGCCAAGTCCTGGGACAGAGAAACTATGGCTACACCTTC